These T cell receptor beta chains were read from a single sample in a study of shared clonotypes between healthy human individuals. Clones were sequenced by immunoSEQ multiplex PCR, and TCRdb holds only the in-frame ones, with some missing. The sample consists of approximately 1.5 million clones, 98% of them appearing once. Sequenced material: naive CD4+ T cells sorted from blood. The receptors stem from a man between 25 and 39 years old in good health. Both conserved end residues are part of each CDR3. Fields, in order: clone size, D gene, V gene, J gene, CDR3 DNA, CDR3 protein. D genes are given only for firm matches. Rows may omit the clone size; those that give it use once, few, many or a size class.

NA	TRBD1	TRBV28	TRBJ1-1	TGTGCCAGCAGTTTATTTGGGACAGAGGCCACTGAAGCTTTCTTT	CASSLFGTEATEAFF
NA	NA	TRBV9	TRBJ2-1	TGTGCCAGCAGCGTTAGCGGCAGCTCCTACAATGAGCAGTTCTTC	CASSVSGSSYNEQFF
NA	NA	TRBV27	TRBJ2-7	TGTGCCAGCAGTTTACCGGGTTCCTACGAGCAGTACTTC	CASSLPGSYEQYF
NA	NA	TRBV5-1	TRBJ2-7	TGCGCCAGCAGCTTCCAGGTCTCCTACGAGCAGTACTTC	CASSFQVSYEQYF
NA	NA	TRBV28	TRBJ1-2	TGTGCCAGCAGTTTAGTGGCAGTCATCCAAGGGGGCTACACCTTC	CASSLVAVIQGGYTF
once	NA	TRBV19	TRBJ1-1	TGTGCCTGCAAACTCAACACTGAAGCTTTCTTT	CACKLNTEAFF
NA	TRBD1	TRBV19	TRBJ2-1	TGTGCCAGTAGTATCACCTTGGACAGGGGAATTTACAATGAGCAGTTCTTC	CASSITLDRGIYNEQFF
NA	NA	TRBV4-3	TRBJ2-7	TGCGCCAGCAGCCAAGATGAAGACGGAAACTACGAGCAGTACTTC	CASSQDEDGNYEQYF
NA	NA	TRBV6-5	TRBJ1-3	TGTGCCAGCAGTCGTAGGAGCGGTGGAAACACCATATATTTT	CASSRRSGGNTIYF
NA	TRBD1	TRBV12-5	TRBJ2-1	TGTGCTAGTGGTTTGGTACACCGGGACAGAGAGTACAATGAGCAGTTCTTC	CASGLVHRDREYNEQFF
NA	NA	TRBV29-1	TRBJ2-6	TGCAGCGTTGACGGATTCGCTGGGGCCAACGTCCTGACTTTC	CSVDGFAGANVLTF
NA	NA	TRBV5-1	TRBJ2-3	TGCGCCAGCAGCTTGGGGACGGTCACAGATACGCAGTATTTT	CASSLGTVTDTQYF
NA	NA	TRBV7-8	TRBJ2-7	TGTGCCAGCAGCCCACTTACTACTAGCTCCTACGAGCAGTACTTC	CASSPLTTSSYEQYF
NA	TRBD1	TRBV6-6	TRBJ2-2	TGTGCCAGCAGACGTATACAGGGGGCCCCCGGGGAGCTGTTTTTT	CASRRIQGAPGELFF
NA	NA	TRBV5-4	TRBJ2-7	TGTGCCAGCAGCCCCCGAGGGACCCTCTCCCACGAGCAGTACTTC	CASSPRGTLSHEQYF
NA	NA	TRBV5-4	TRBJ2-3	TGTGCCAGCAGCCCGGACAGTGGTGGAGATACGCAGTATTTT	CASSPDSGGDTQYF
NA	TRBD1	TRBV4-3	TRBJ2-1	TGCGCCAGCAGCCAAGTTAGGGGGACAGGGGAGCAGTTCTTC	CASSQVRGTGEQFF
NA	TRBD1	TRBV29-1	TRBJ1-2	TGCAGCGTTGATACTTTGCGGACTCAGGGGGGCTATGGCTACACCTTC	CSVDTLRTQGGYGYTF
NA	NA	TRBV5-1	TRBJ1-4	TGCGCCAGCAGCGTATTGACAGCCCCTAATGAAAAACTGTTTTTT	CASSVLTAPNEKLFF
NA	NA	TRBV28	TRBJ1-5	TGTGCCAGCAGTTTAGAGATCGGCCTGGCAGGCAATCAGCCCCAGCATTTT	CASSLEIGLAGNQPQHF
NA	NA	TRBV7-9	TRBJ2-7	TGTGCCAGCAGAAAAGGGGCGTACGAGCAGTACTTC	CASRKGAYEQYF
NA	NA	TRBV5-1	TRBJ2-3	TGCGCCAGCAGCCACGGACTGTTCACAGATACGCAGTATTTT	CASSHGLFTDTQYF
NA	TRBD1	TRBV9	TRBJ2-7	TGTGCCAGCAGCCGGGACAGGGGACGGTACGAGCAGTACTTC	CASSRDRGRYEQYF
NA	NA	TRBV19	TRBJ2-7	TGTGCCAGTAGTAGGTCAGGGAGCTACGAGCAGTACTTC	CASSRSGSYEQYF
NA	NA	TRBV27	TRBJ2-7	TGTGCCAGCAGAGTAGTGGGAGGTCAATATGAGCAGTACTTC	CASRVVGGQYEQYF
NA	TRBD1	TRBV6-6	TRBJ1-3	TGTGCCAGCAGTGGACCAGGGACAGGGGTCCGAAACACCATATATTTT	CASSGPGTGVRNTIYF
NA	TRBD1	TRBV19	TRBJ2-5	TGTGCCAGTAACAGGGGGCTCTCCCAAGAGACCCAGTACTTC	CASNRGLSQETQYF
NA	NA	TRBV15	TRBJ2-2	TGTGCCACCAGCAGATTTAGGGGGACGGCGAACACCGGGGAGCTGTTTTTT	CATSRFRGTANTGELFF
NA	TRBD1	TRBV18	TRBJ2-7	TGTGCCAGCTCACCACCGAGAGGGGACAGGGGCTACGAGCAGTACTTC	CASSPPRGDRGYEQYF
NA	NA	TRBV2	TRBJ2-5	TGTGCCAGCAGACAAGACCCAGAGACCCAGTACTTC	CASRQDPETQYF
once	NA	TRBV15	TRBJ2-5	TGTGCCACCAGCAGAGATCAATCGACCCAGTACTTC	CATSRDQSTQYF
NA	NA	TRBV18	TRBJ2-5	TGTGCCAGCTCACCTAGAAGAGTCGGGGGAGGCGAGACCCAGTACTTC	CASSPRRVGGGETQYF
NA	NA	TRBV15	TRBJ2-2	TGTGCCACCAGCTTACCATACACCGGGGAGCTGTTTTTT	CATSLPYTGELFF